The next 15 T cell receptor beta chains were all read from a single sample in a study of T cell changes during pregnancy in multiple sclerosis. Method: immunoSEQ multiplex PCR; TCRdb's copy keeps in-frame clones and lacks some. The sample has around 57,000 clones, 90% to 95% seen once. Here the sequenced sample was peripheral blood, taken in the third trimester of pregnancy. Receptor source: a female donor in good health, enrolled as a control in a pregnancy study.

In this sample, this clone turned up once. The chain has TRBV5-4 and TRBJ2-7; TRBD2 matches 9 bases. After removal of 4 bases from V and 2 bases from J, the junction contained 7 bases not matched to a gene. CDR1 and CDR2 from the germline V gene are SGHNT and YYREEE (reference sequence). The CDR3 is 15 residues long. CDR3: CASSAGLAPAYEQYF. The CDR3 DNA reads as TGTGCCAGCAGCGCGGGACTAGCCCCCGCCTACGAGCAGTACTTC.

This chain joins TRBV28 and TRBJ2-1; 9 bases are a match to TRBD2. Germline CDR1 MDHEN, CDR2 SYDVKM. The ends lost 2 bases at V and 7 bases at J; junction bases unmatched: 3. The CDR3 covers 14 residues. The CDR3 spells CASSLAGGPNEQFF. For the CDR3, the DNA is TGTGCCAGCAGTTTAGCGGGAGGGCCTAATGAGCAGTTCTTC.

This chain connects TRBV5-1 to TRBJ2-3; D gene ambiguous. Germline-derived CDR1 and CDR2 are SGHRS and YFSETQ. The CDR3 totals 13 residues. V was trimmed by 0 bases and J by 4 bases, leaving 6 bases between them. This CDR3 is CASSLVISDTQYF. In DNA form, the CDR3 reads TGCGCCAGCAGCTTGGTCATTTCAGATACGCAGTATTTT.

The rearrangement joins TRBV6-5 to TRBJ1-1; D is possibly TRBD1 (5 bases). This CDR3 comprises 13 residues. Germline CDR1 reads MNHEY; CDR2 reads SVGAGI. The V and J ends lost 4 bases and 6 bases respectively, with 12 bases between them. The CDR3 coding sequence is TGTGCCAGCAGTTCCGCCGGGGGTGCTGAAGCTTTCTTT. Residues: CASSSAGGAEAFF.

The chain's CDR3 is CASSSLAAGGTTEAFF. The CDR3 DNA is TGCGCCAGCAGCTCCCTAGCCGCCGGGGGAACCACTGAAGCTTTCTTT. J is TRBJ1-1 and V is TRBV5-1, with D possibly TRBD1 on 5 matching bases. Between the trimmed V and J ends, which lost 3 bases and 4 bases, there was a span of 19 bases. CDR3 length: 16 amino acids. Germline loops: CDR1 SGHRS, CDR2 YFSETQ.

This chain uses TRBV29-1 with TRBJ2-7; 11 nucleotides align to TRBD2. The germline V gene has CDR1 SQVTM and CDR2 ANQGSEA. The CDR3 consists of 14 residues. The ends lost 7 bases at V and 5 bases at J; junction bases unmatched: 10. CDR3 in DNA: TGCAGCGGGAAAAGACTAGCGGGATCCGACGAGCAGTACTTC. Translation: CSGKRLAGSDEQYF.

The rearrangement joins TRBV19 to TRBJ1-2; TRBD1 aligns across 7 bases. The germline V gene encodes CDR1 LNHDA and CDR2 SQIVND (reference sequence). The CDR3 runs 10 residues. Trimming took 10 bases from V and 7 from J; bases not matched to a gene: 3. The CDR3: CATHRGGYTF. The CDR3 region has the DNA TGTGCCACCCACAGGGGTGGCTACACCTTC.

The gene calls are TRBV10-1 and TRBJ2-3, with 9 bases lining up with TRBD2. The germline V gene has CDR1 WNHNN and CDR2 SYGVQD (reference sequence). CDR3 length: 16 amino acids. After removal of 5 bases from V and 4 bases from J, the junction contained 10 bases not matched to a gene. CDR3 nucleotides: TGCGCCAGCAGTAATATGCGGCGGGGGGGCGCAGATACGCAGTATTTT. Its translation: CASSNMRRGGADTQYF.

The genes are TRBV14 and TRBJ2-3; 14 bases map to TRBD2. V shed 5 bases and J 3 bases; nucleotides not matched to a gene: 4. CDR1 is SGHDN and CDR2 is FVKESK in the germline V gene. This CDR3 contains 16 residues. The chain's CDR3 is CASSYRLAGGTDTQYF. The CDR3 DNA reads TGTGCCAGCAGCTACCGACTAGCGGGGGGGACAGATACGCAGTATTTT.

The chain has TRBV20-1 and TRBJ2-1; possibly TRBD1 for D (5 bases). Trimming removed 6 bases from V and 10 bases from J, with 10 bases in between. The CDR3 totals 10 residues. Germline V CDR1 and CDR2: DFQATT, SNEGSKA (reference sequence). CDR3 sequence (DNA): TGCAGTGCGGGGCTTGTGGAGCAGTTCTTC. It encodes CSAGLVEQFF.

The V call is TRBV2, the J call TRBJ2-7; weak D call: TRBD2 (6 bases). The germline gives CDR1 SNHLY, CDR2 FYNNEI. Between the trimmed V and J ends, which lost 10 bases and 0 bases, there was a span of 10 bases. The CDR3 is 12 residues long. The CDR3 DNA reads TGTGCCAAGCGGGTAAACTCCTACGAGCAGTACTTC. Protein: CAKRVNSYEQYF.

This chain connects TRBV19 to TRBJ2-3; 8 bases fit TRBD2. Germline assignment: CDR1 LNHDA and CDR2 SQIVND (reference sequence). This CDR3 is 15 amino acids long. The V segment lost 5 bases and the J segment 4 bases; nucleotides outside the gene matches: 8. The CDR3 DNA reads as TGTGCCAGTAGTCCACCGGGACTAGGGCCAGATACGCAGTATTTT. Protein product: CASSPPGLGPDTQYF.

The rearrangement links TRBV5-4 to TRBJ2-7, with 11 bases that match TRBD2. There are 12 residues in the CDR3. Germline lookup yields CDR1 SGHNT and CDR2 YYREEE (reference sequence). The CDR3 region has the DNA TGTGCGGCTAGCGGGGGGTCCTACGAGCAGTACTTC. It encodes CAASGGSYEQYF.

This chain links TRBV5-6 with TRBJ2-1; TRBD1 matches 7 bases. V was pared by 4 bases and J by 1 base, with 5 bases of the junction left unmatched. The CDR3 sequence is 15 residues long. Germline values: CDR1 SGHDT, CDR2 YYEEEE. For the CDR3, the DNA is TGTGCCAGCAGCGGGAAGGGACAGTCCTACAATGAGCAGTTCTTC. It specifies CASSGKGQSYNEQFF.

V and J are TRBV5-1 and TRBJ2-7; 8 bases line up with TRBD1. CDR3 length: 15 residues. CDR1 and CDR2 from the germline V gene are SGHRS and YFSETQ. V dropped 4 bases and J dropped 7; count of bases not matched to a gene: 13. The CDR3 DNA sequence: TGCGCCAGCAGCCTACGGACGGACAGGGCGAGGGAGCAGTACTTC. As protein: CASSLRTDRAREQYF.